This T cell receptor beta chain appears in the sequencing data of a study of blood T cell repertoires in COVID-19. Assay used: immunoSEQ multiplex PCR; TCRdb lists only in-frame clones, some missing. The table shows 55,000 to 70,000 clones, with over 70% occurring only once. The CDR3 contains 13 residues. The V gene lost 3 bases and the J gene lost 3 bases, with 7 bases spanning the gap. Germline loops: CDR1 SGHRS, CDR2 YFSETQ. The sequence came from a human donor in a cohort sampled during active COVID-19. The material sequenced was peripheral blood. The chain has TRBV5-1 and TRBJ1-5; possible D gene TRBD1, 6 bases. The CDR3 sequence is CASSSGDNQPQHF. Written as DNA, the CDR3 is TGCGCCAGCAGCTCAGGGGACAATCAGCCCCAGCATTTT. The entire variable domain, with the rest obtained from reference TRBV5-1 and TRBJ1-5, is as follows: KAGVTQTPRYLIKTRGQQVTLSCSPISGHRSVSWYQQTPGQGLQFLFEYFSETQRNKGNFPGRFSGRQFSNSRSEMNVSTLELGDSALYLCASSSGDNQPQHFGDGTRLSIL.